This T cell receptor beta chain was sequenced for a study of T-cell reconstitution after alpha-beta-depleted transplantation in children. Preparing the TCRbeta library involved the use of unique molecular identifiers. TCRdb analysed the PCR reads with MiXCR anew, one entry per CDR3 protein. The table lists approximately 240,000 distinct CDR3 sequences, approximately 9.7% of them singletons. Trimming took 8 bases from V and 2 from J, leaving 13 bases between them. The germline CDR1 and CDR2 sequences are SEHNR and FQNEAQ (reference sequence). The CDR3 has 14 residues. This clonotype has at least ten counts.

The source of this sequence is a human donor who donated a stem cell graft to a child with SCID. Specimen: PBMCs from the stem cell graft donor, collected from the stem cell graft. The chain combines TRBV7-9 with TRBJ2-1, with a weak D call TRBD2 (7 bases). The DNA for the CDR3 is TGTGCCAGCGTGGGGAGGGGGACCTACAATGAGCAGTTCTTC. This translates into CASVGRGTYNEQFF.